This T cell receptor beta chain was observed in a study of cytotoxic CD8 clonotypes in ibrutinib-treated CLL (dated by TCRdb to the early 2020s). Context from the whole study: In this cohort, approximately 15 patients were treatment-naive and some 10 were relapsed/refractory, while around 17 had unmutated IGHV. On average, each sample had 255,043 productive templates and more than 75,000 productive rearrangements. Every sample from remission and from progressive disease was obtained while the patients were still on ibrutinib. Cryopreserved peripheral blood mononuclear cells were obtained before treatment, at response, and at either sustained remission or disease progression. Of the 90 or so participants in the trial, roughly 26 had longitudinal samples available. Partial responses were observed in approximately 24 patients and complete responses in 2; after a median follow-up of roughly 72 months, remission was maintained in 14 patients and progression was observed in approximately 12. Response samples were taken after a median of approximately 13 months on treatment, ranging from about 6 to 40 months. Study-wide findings and limitations: Lymph node repertoires were not examined, and the timing of sampling was not matched between patients in sustained remission and those whose disease progressed. At ibrutinib response clonality went up, during sustained remission it held steady, and at progression it dropped back toward baseline. Public clonotypes were rare and either contracted or stayed stable during treatment, and the rise in clonality at ibrutinib response reflected the expansion of private clonotypes. Baseline clonality was found to be higher than that of age-matched healthy donors and was strongly correlated with circulating CD8+ T-cell counts.

What this sample's time point label stands for: about eleven months on ibrutinib. About 2 micrograms of genomic DNA were extracted from cryopreserved PBMCs for TCR beta library preparation. Longitudinal blood samples from CLL patients receiving ibrutinib monotherapy were subjected to high-throughput TCR beta sequencing. Patients were enrolled in a phase 2 open-label single-center ibrutinib monotherapy trial. This clone was counted between two and nine times. This receptor's antigen is unknown. Nothing much larger sits one base from this clone, and base qualities are not available. The CDR3 covers 14 residues, taking in both the cysteine and the phenylalanine. Only CDR3 DNA remains: 42 bases, in frame from the first base. The junction shows trimming of 2 bases on V and 7 bases on J, plus 12 bases between the germline ends. CDR1 and CDR2 are read off the germline V gene as MGHDK and SYGVNS. Each clonotype received, on average, 10x coverage in deep resolution sequencing performed on a MiSeq, where the target depth lay between 1 in 1 million and 1 in 200,000 T cells. The immunoSEQ hsTCRB Kit was used to generate TCR beta libraries. On the authors' methods: Data were analyzed with ImmunoSEQ Data Assistant and ImmunoSEQ Analyzer, with V, D and J genes assigned per IMGT definitions. Clonality was computed as one minus normalized Shannon entropy of productive rearrangement frequencies, ranging from 0 to 1. Public clonotype analysis was restricted to overrepresented clonotypes comprising at least 0.05% of each patient's repertoire. Some twelve repertoires from age-matched healthy donors, obtained from immuneACCESS, served as clonality controls. Imported from immuneACCESS, the table was reduced by TCRdb to in-frame sequences with V and J called. These copies leave out some clones; in studies compared against another copy, an unresolved V gene accounts for under half, and the cause of the remainder is not known. The DNA gave D and trimming, while V, J and clone size come from that table. The sample table records over 150,000 clones; about 80% of these occur just once. Under 2.5% of the sample lies in the top ten.

The specimen comprised PBMCs, sampled after 12 months of ibrutinib treatment. This receptor was identified in a human donor with chronic lymphocytic leukemia. The chain employs TRBV25-1 and TRBJ1-5, and perhaps TRBD1 as D gene, on 5 matching bases. CDR3 protein: CASSEARVGQPQHF. The DNA reads as follows: TGTGCCAGCAGTGAAGCCAGGGTAGGGCAGCCCCAGCATTTT. With the portions outside the CDR3 filled from the reference TRBV25-1 and TRBJ1-5 genes, the complete variable region becomes EADIYQTPRYLVIGTGKKITLECSQTMGHDKMYWYQQDPGMELHLIHYSYGVNSTEKGDLSSESTVSRIRTEHFPLTLESARPSHTSQYLCASSEARVGQPQHFGDGTRLSIL.